This T cell receptor beta chain was sequenced for a study of radiotherapy plus CTLA-4 blockade in lung cancer (dated by TCRdb to 2017 to 2018). Turning to the overall study: Among the enrolled patients, around 19% had an objective response, and 31% reached disease control.

What the authors observed across the whole study: After treatment with radiotherapy and ipilimumab, TCR clones that originated in tumors expanded in peripheral blood. The strongest predictors of response were reported to be early dynamic shifts in blood T cell clones along with a rise in serum interferon-beta following radiation.

This clone was seen only a few times. Its cognate antigen has yet to be identified. No base quality values were provided; no much bigger clone lies one nucleotide off. In this study, focal radiation therapy paired with CTLA-4 blockade (ipilimumab) was tested in patients who had chemo-refractory metastatic non-small-cell lung cancer. Library prep was done by the immunoSEQ multiplex PCR assay. Drawn from immuneACCESS, this table holds only the in-frame rearrangements with V and J called that TCRdb kept. Clones are partly lost; checked studies trace under half to an unresolved V gene and leave the rest unexplained. Recorded for this sample are some 110,000 clones; more than 75% of them occurred a single time. The top ten constitute around 2% of the sample. Measured from the cysteine to the phenylalanine, the CDR3 is 14 residues long. CDR3 DNA only is kept here, 42 bases in frame from base 1. The CDR1 and CDR2 encoded by the germline V gene (reference sequence) are GTSNPN and SVGIG. Cut back by 8 bases and 5 bases, the V and J ends lie 18 bases apart.

Rearrangement joined TRBV30 to TRBJ1-4, and TRBD1 may be the D gene, going by 6 matching bases. Here the sequenced sample was peripheral blood, taken from a patient treated with radiotherapy plus ipilimumab. The clonotype originates from a human donor with non-small cell lung cancer that progressed on radiotherapy plus ipilimumab. Some clones in this sample may be carry-over from other donors' samples. In nucleotides, the sequence is TGTGCCGGAACGGGGGGGGGCCTAAATGAAAAACTGTTTTTT. This translates into CAGTGGGLNEKLFF.